This TCR beta chain is from a study of patients and donors after allogeneic stem cell transplantation. The CDR3 runs 13 residues. V lost 7 bases and J lost 4, with 13 bases in between. TCRdb called the RT-PCR reads again in MiXCR, with one record for every CDR3 protein. The sample shows roughly 230,000 distinct CDR3 sequences, approximately 14% of them seen only once. The J gene is TRBJ1-2, the V gene TRBV12-3 or TRBV12-4; D is unresolved. The specimen sequenced was blood, either unsorted or a sorted T cell fraction (not recorded which). The TCR originated in a human donor who was either an allogeneic HSCT recipient or a stem cell or donor lymphocyte infusion donor (not recorded which). It is not recorded whose cells these are; they may come from a transplant donor. The DNA for the CDR3 is TGTGCCAGCACTCCCGGAAAGGGCTATGGCTACACCTTC. It codes for CASTPGKGYGYTF.